The clone carrying this TCR beta chain was seen more than once but under ten times. Its antigen is not known. MiXCR was run by TCRdb on the reads, yielding one entry per CDR3 protein. The table lists roughly 800,000 distinct CDR3 sequences, almost 30% of them singletons. This CDR3 comprises 11 residues. Trimming shortened V by 6 bases and J by 7 bases, and 9 bases separated the two germline ends. The sample originates from a study of T cell repertoires in cytomegalovirus infection. Study information: Recently described HLA-C-restricted plus well-studied HLA-B-restricted CMV epitopes were used.

The chain links TRBV12-3 or TRBV12-4 to TRBJ1-1; weak D call: TRBD1 (6 bases). The sequencing used cultured CD8+ T cells from PBMCs, collected from culture after CMV antigen stimulation. This TCR came from a human donor in good health (CMV status not recorded). Some clones in this sample may be carry-over from other donors' samples. The CDR3 DNA reads TGTGCCAGCAGGATGGGACATGAAGCTTTCTTT. It encodes CASRMGHEAFF.